This is a list of T cell receptor beta chains from one sample in a study of beta chain features in type 1 diabetes. Only in-frame clones appear in the TCRdb table, and some are missing; sequencing was by immunoSEQ multiplex PCR. In the table there are about 160,000 clones, roughly 9% of which are singletons. Sequenced: central memory CD4+ T cells from blood. The receptors originated from a woman between 25 and 40 years old with type 1 diabetes. CDR3s include the opening cysteine and the closing phenylalanine or tryptophan. The D gene is left open where the match is weak. Not all rows give a size; the values are once, few, many and, for expanded clones, a class.

size,J,D,V,CDR3,DNA
NA,TRBJ2-3,TRBD1,TRBV5-4,CASSRDRGTDTQYF,TGTGCCAGCAGCCGAGACAGGGGCACAGATACGCAGTATTTT
NA,TRBJ2-3,NA,TRBV5-1,CASRTGGSTDTQYF,TGCGCCAGCAGGACAGGAGGTAGCACAGATACGCAGTATTTT
NA,TRBJ2-3,TRBD1,TRBV6-6,CASKGDRSSTDTQYF,TGTGCCAGCAAGGGGGACAGGAGTAGCACAGATACGCAGTATTTT
NA,TRBJ1-1,NA,TRBV9,CASSVVSGFSEAFF,TGTGCCAGCAGCGTAGTTTCAGGGTTCTCTGAAGCTTTCTTT
few,TRBJ1-2,TRBD1,TRBV27,CASSLEGAGGYTF,TGTGCCAGCAGTTTAGAGGGGGCGGGCGGCTACACCTTC
NA,TRBJ2-2,TRBD2,TRBV19,CASRDGTSGTGELFF,TGTGCCAGTAGGGACGGGACTAGCGGGACTGGGGAGCTGTTTTTT
few,TRBJ1-2,NA,TRBV30,CAWSPDRMNYGYTF,TGTGCCTGGAGCCCAGACAGAATGAACTATGGCTACACCTTC
NA,TRBJ2-7,NA,TRBV18,CASSPEAETYGQYF,TGTGCCAGCTCACCAGAAGCGGAGACCTACGGGCAGTACTTC
few,TRBJ2-7,NA,TRBV7-9,CASSLQSGEIRQYF,TGTGCCAGCAGCTTACAGTCGGGGGAAATAAGGCAGTACTTC
NA,TRBJ2-1,TRBD1,TRBV27,CASSLGDRIYNEQFF,TGTGCCAGCAGTTTGGGGGACAGGATCTACAATGAGCAGTTCTTC
NA,TRBJ1-5,NA,TRBV18,CASSPGGRNQPQHF,TGTGCCAGCTCACCAGGGGGCCGCAATCAGCCCCAGCATTTT
few,TRBJ2-5,TRBD2,TRBV7-2,CASSQGTTRQETQYF,TGTGCCAGCAGCCAAGGGACTACAAGACAAGAGACCCAGTACTTC
few,TRBJ2-7,TRBD2,TRBV11-2,CASSQGRAVYEQYF,TGTGCCAGCAGTCAAGGGAGGGCAGTCTACGAGCAGTACTTC
few,TRBJ1-3,NA,TRBV7-9,CASSPGAYSGNTIYF,TGTGCCAGCAGCCCAGGCGCATACTCTGGAAACACCATATATTTT
NA,TRBJ1-1,NA,TRBV27,CASSGRWNTEAFF,TGTGCCAGCAGTGGCAGATGGAACACTGAAGCTTTCTTT
NA,TRBJ2-3,TRBD2,TRBV29-1,CSALGGGASTDTQYF,TGCAGCGCGCTGGGGGGGGGTGCTAGCACAGATACGCAGTATTTT
NA,TRBJ1-2,NA,TRBV4-1,CASSQEGRPNYGYTF,TGCGCCAGCAGCCAAGAGGGGCGTCCTAACTATGGCTACACCTTC
NA,TRBJ1-5,NA,TRBV4-1,CASSPSPGGFNQPQHF,TGCGCCAGCAGCCCATCTCCGGGGGGCTTCAATCAGCCCCAGCATTTT
NA,TRBJ2-7,NA,TRBV4-2,CASSQGGTSTVEQYF,TGTGCCAGCAGCCAAGGCGGAACTAGTACCGTCGAGCAGTACTTC
few,TRBJ2-3,TRBD2,TRBV28,CASISGSEDTQYF,TGTGCCAGCATCAGCGGGAGTGAAGATACGCAGTATTTT
few,TRBJ1-5,TRBD1,TRBV7-9,CASSPGQGDQPQHF,TGTGCCAGCAGCCCAGGACAGGGGGATCAGCCCCAGCATTTT
few,TRBJ2-7,NA,TRBV5-6,CASSNLRVFEQYF,TGTGCCAGCAGTAACCTCCGGGTCTTCGAGCAGTACTTC
NA,TRBJ2-3,NA,TRBV5-6,CASSLVPATDTQYF,TGTGCCAGCAGCTTGGTTCCAGCGACAGATACGCAGTATTTT
few,TRBJ1-1,NA,TRBV28,CASRTLIGGAFF,TGTGCCAGCAGGACCCTCATAGGGGGAGCTTTCTTT